Below are 5 T cell receptor beta chains sequenced from a single sample in a study of metastatic and nonmetastatic thyroid tumors. From the PCR reads, TCRdb re-called clones with MiXCR. The sample includes around 12,000 clones, approximately 33% of them seen just once. No treatment of any kind had been given to any patient before thyroid surgery. The material sequenced was tumor tissue. These receptors were obtained from a male donor with papillary thyroid cancer or a benign thyroid nodule (not recorded which). Some clones in this sample may be carry-over from other donors' samples.

This clone is medium-sized in the sample. As DNA, the CDR3 is TGCAGTGCTAGCCCCCGAACCCCAGTGAACACCGGGGAGCTGTTTTTT. Protein product: CSASPRTPVNTGELFF. The chain recombines TRBV20-1 with TRBJ2-2; D unresolved. With 3 bases removed from V and 1 base from J, the gap between germline ends came to 15 bases. CDR3 size: 16 residues. Per germline, CDR1 DFQATT and CDR2 SNEGSKA (reference sequence).

This clone has just a few counts. The chain uses TRBV6-1 and TRBJ1-2; maybe TRBD1 (6 bases). Looked up from germline, CDR1 is MNHNS and CDR2 is SASEGT. The CDR3 contains 11 residues. Trimming pared 8 bases from V and 4 bases from J, leaving 8 bases between. This CDR3 reads CASGQSYGYTF. CDR3 nucleotides: TGTGCCAGCGGACAGTCCTATGGCTACACCTTC.

The CDR3 spells CASSSAGSGSRGETQYF. CDR3 nucleotides: TGTGCCAGCAGCTCGGCGGGGAGCGGGAGTAGGGGAGAGACCCAGTACTTC. This chain links TRBV7-2 with TRBJ2-5; 8 nucleotides line up with TRBD2. The germline gives CDR1 SGHTA, CDR2 FQGNSA. The junction had 14 bases not matched to a gene; V was cut back by 4 bases and J by 4 bases. CDR3 length: 17 residues. Supplemented by reference TRBV7-2 and TRBJ2-5, the full variable domain reads GAGVSQSPSNKVTEKGKDVELRCDPISGHTALYWYRQSLGQGLEFLIYFQGNSAPDKSGLPSDRFSAERTGGSVSTLTIQRTQQEDSAVYLCASSSAGSGSRGETQYFGPGTRLLVL.

This clone is labeled as medium-sized (0.01 to 0.1%). The chain recombines TRBV5-1 with TRBJ1-2; D call uncertain. V was trimmed by 6 bases and J by 2 bases, leaving 8 bases between them. The V gene's germline CDR1 is SGHRS and CDR2 YFSETQ. The CDR3 is made up of 12 amino acids. CDR3 DNA sequence: TGCGCCAGCAAGACGGAGAACTATGGCTACACCTTC. It is translated as CASKTENYGYTF.

By its share, this clone is medium-sized. The genes are TRBV15 and TRBJ2-1, with D tentatively TRBD1 or TRBD2 (5 bases each). The germline CDR1 and CDR2 sequences are LNHNV and YYDKDF (reference sequence). Trimming pared 7 bases from V and 0 bases from J, leaving 13 bases between. CDR3 length equals 15 residues. The CDR3 spells CATKSGALSYNEQFF. The CDR3 coding sequence is TGTGCCACCAAGTCCGGGGCCCTCTCCTACAATGAGCAGTTCTTC.